Described below is a single T cell receptor beta chain sequence and its context. Antigen: not known. The use of a sample-barcoded 5' primer and a J-beta primer mix characterized a second PCR of about 7 to 12 cycles. Each cDNA molecule carried a tag from a template-switch adaptor that contained 12 random nucleotides. TCRdb reanalysed the 5' RACE reads using MiXCR and keeps one entry per CDR3 protein. The table lists roughly 1,700,000 distinct CDR3 sequences, under 30% of them singletons. Every participating donor contributed approximately 9.5 milliliters of peripheral blood through a draw. Samples each had at least 5.5 micrograms of total RNA extracted. V was pared by 1 base and J by 9 bases, with 13 bases between. The CDR3 has 14 amino acids. Germline CDR1 is SNHLY and CDR2 is FYNNEI. The data were obtained in a study of blood T cells in healthy people across ages. Regarding the study as a whole: While age rose, TCR beta diversity per million T cells dropped in a roughly linear way.

This TCR was recovered from a woman in her twenties or thirties in good health. Specimen: blood. V and J are TRBV2 and TRBJ1-5; possible D gene TRBD1, 5 bases. The CDR3: CASSEEGEKGPQHF. The CDR3 bases are TGTGCCAGCAGTGAAGAAGGGGAGAAGGGGCCCCAGCATTTT.